This TCR beta chain was profiled in a study of blood T cell repertoires in COVID-19. About the study: T cells, B-cell-depleted T cells, or PBMCs supplied cDNA or gDNA.

CDR1 LGHNA and CDR2 YNFKEQ come from the germline V gene. The CDR3 runs to 15 residues. Trimming cost V 1 base and J 1 base, with 10 bases left between them. Sequencing used immunoSEQ multiplex PCR; TCRdb keeps in-frame clones, though not all of them. The table lists about 310,000 clones, 80% to 90% of them singletons, with over 2% in the top ten. The sample holds one count of this clone. This sequence was found in a man aged 25 to 40 who had recovered from COVID-19. The chain couples TRBV4-2 to TRBJ1-1, with a weak D call TRBD1 (6 bases). Sequencing input: PBMCs or T cells enriched from blood (not recorded which). This CDR3 reads CASSQVEQGNTEAFF. The DNA for the CDR3 is TGTGCCAGCAGCCAAGTTGAACAGGGGAACACTGAAGCTTTCTTT.